This T cell receptor (beta chain) was identified during a study of blood T cell repertoires in COVID-19. Study in general: From the United States, Italy and Spain came samples of acute and convalescent COVID-19.

Libraries were prepared by immunoSEQ multiplex PCR; TCRdb keeps only in-frame clonotypes and omits some of them. Altogether 200,000 to 250,000 clones are present, 84% being singletons, with the ten largest covering less than 8%. Germline loops: CDR1 SGHVS, CDR2 FNYEAQ. Losses at the gene ends were 2 bases for V and 4 bases for J; bases not matched to a gene: 5. The length of the CDR3 is 15 residues. The chain has TRBV7-6 and TRBJ1-1, with 9 bases identical to TRBD1. The source of this sequence is a woman in her 50s with active or convalescent COVID-19. The source material was peripheral blood. The CDR3: CASSLTTGGVTEAFF. CDR3 nucleotides: TGTGCCAGCAGCTTAACGACAGGGGGGGTCACTGAAGCTTTCTTT.